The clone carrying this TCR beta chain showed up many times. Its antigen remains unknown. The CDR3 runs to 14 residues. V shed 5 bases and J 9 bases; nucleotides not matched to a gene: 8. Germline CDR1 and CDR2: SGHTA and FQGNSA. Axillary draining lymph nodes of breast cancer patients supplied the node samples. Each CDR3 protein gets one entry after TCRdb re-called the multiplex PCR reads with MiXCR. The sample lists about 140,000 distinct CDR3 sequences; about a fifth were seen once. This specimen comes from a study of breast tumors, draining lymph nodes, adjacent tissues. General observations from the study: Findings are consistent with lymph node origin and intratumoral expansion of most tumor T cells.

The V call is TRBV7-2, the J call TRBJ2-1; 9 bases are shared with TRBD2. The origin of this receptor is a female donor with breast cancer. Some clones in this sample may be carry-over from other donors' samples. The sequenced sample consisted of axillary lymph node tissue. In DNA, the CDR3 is TGTGCCAGCAGCCCAGGACTAGCGTACCGTGAGCAGTTCTTC. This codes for CASSPGLAYREQFF. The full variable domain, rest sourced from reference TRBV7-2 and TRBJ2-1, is GAGVSQSPSNKVTEKGKDVELRCDPISGHTALYWYRQSLGQGLEFLIYFQGNSAPDKSGLPSDRFSAERTGGSVSTLTIQRTQQEDSAVYLCASSPGLAYREQFFGPGTRLTVL.